There are many counts of the clone carrying this TCR beta chain. Its antigen is not known. The V and J ends lost 0 bases and 0 bases respectively, with 8 bases between them. Germline V gene lookup returns CDR1 SGHTA and CDR2 FQGTGA. The CDR3 spans 15 residues. The sample originates from a study of regulatory T cells in long-lasting Graves disease. Sample time point: newly diagnosed GD, antithyroid drugs for less than 3 months. From PBMCs, RNA was extracted and then used to make the TCR library. With iRepertoire HTBI primers and Arm-PCR of CDR3 regions, TCR beta libraries were built. From the multiplex PCR reads, TCRdb called clonotypes with MiXCR, one entry per CDR3 protein. The sample lists roughly 350,000 distinct CDR3 sequences, 16% occurring once. Overall study findings and caveats: Results may be inaccurate due to the small sample size.

The sample was also linked to a second study, of T cells in Graves' hyperthyroidism and ophthalmopathy. As that study records: Among thyroid clonotypes expanded above 0.001, most also appeared in blood.

Sample: peripheral blood mononuclear cells (PBMCs), taken at new diagnosis, from a patient treated with antithyroid drugs. V is TRBV7-3 and J is TRBJ1-1; D possibly corresponds to TRBD1 (6 bases). The sequence came from a man aged 40-49 years with Graves disease. The CDR3: CASSLTRTVNTEAFF. For the CDR3, the DNA is TGTGCCAGCAGCTTAACGAGGACAGTGAACACTGAAGCTTTCTTT.